A single sample is the source of the 20 T cell receptor beta chains below, sequenced in a study of T cell responses to AZD1222 COVID-19 vaccine. Here immunoSEQ multiplex PCR was the method, and the copy in TCRdb shows in-frame clones only, minus some. The data show 100,000 to 130,000 clones, with approximately 88% seen just once and about 6.6% held by the top ten. The sample consisted of peripheral blood, taken on day 0 of AZD1222 vaccination. These receptors all come from an adult in good health.

CDR3 sequence: CATSRDGRVGTEAFF. DNA of the CDR3: TGTGCCACCAGCAGAGATGGGAGGGTCGGCACTGAAGCTTTCTTT. The chain couples TRBV15 to TRBJ1-1; D unresolved. The CDR3 sequence is 15 residues long. With 0 bases removed from V and 4 bases from J, the gap between germline ends came to 12 bases. Per the germline V gene, CDR1 is LNHNV and CDR2 is YYDKDF (reference sequence). Full variable domain (rest looked up from reference TRBV15 and TRBJ1-1): DAMVIQNPRYQVTQFGKPVTLSCSQTLNHNVMYWYQQKSSQAPKLLFHYYDKDFNNEADTPDNFQSRRPNTSFCFLDIRSPGLGDTAMYLCATSRDGRVGTEAFFGQGTRLTVV.

The chain uses TRBV6-5 and TRBJ1-2; TRBD1 aligns across 7 bases. Germline loops: CDR1 MNHEY, CDR2 SVGAGI. The CDR3 has 13 residues. J gave up 6 bases and V 7 bases, and 8 bases lay outside the gene matches. Written as DNA, the CDR3 is TGTGCCAGCAAGGGTCTACAGGGGAATGGCTACACCTTC. This gives the protein CASKGLQGNGYTF.

A note on this clone: An end of the junction does not agree with germline; a read error may underlie this. The chain is built from TRBV7-7 and TRBJ2-1; 9 bases are shared with TRBD2. CDR1 and CDR2 from the germline V gene are SSHAT and FNYEAQ (reference sequence). The CDR3 runs to 16 residues. CDR3 in DNA: TGTGCTAGCAGCTTGACCTGGACTAGCGTGGAGAATGAGCAGTTCTTC. As protein: CASSLTWTSVENEQFF.

The chain combines TRBV6-5 with TRBJ1-1; D is perhaps TRBD1 (5 bases). The V end was cut by 2 bases, the J end by 3 bases, with 7 bases between. In germline, CDR1 is MNHEY, CDR2 SVGAGI. The CDR3 extends over 13 amino acids. The CDR3 DNA is TGTGCCAGCAGTTACGGAGGGGACACTGAAGCTTTCTTT. As protein: CASSYGGDTEAFF.

This rearrangement joins TRBV11-3 to TRBJ2-7, with D perhaps TRBD1 or TRBD2 (5 bases each). The V gene's germline CDR1 is SGHNT and CDR2 YENEEA. The CDR3 totals 11 residues. Trimming cost V 5 bases and J 13 bases, with 15 bases left between them. CDR3: CASSTQGPFYF. The CDR3 coding sequence is TGTGCCAGCAGCACTCAGGGACCCTTTTACTTC.

The J gene is TRBJ2-1, the V gene TRBV28, with TRBD2 as a possible D gene (7 bases). Trimming took off 8 bases at V and 0 bases at J, with 17 bases between the two ends. The CDR3 totals 16 residues. Per the germline V gene, CDR1 is MDHEN and CDR2 is SYDVKM. CDR3 sequence (DNA): TGTGCCAGCGGAAGCCGGGGGGCTATCTCCTACAATGAGCAGTTCTTC. Translating gives CASGSRGAISYNEQFF.

This clone was seen once. The chain carries TRBV29-1 and TRBJ1-1, with D perhaps matching TRBD1 (5 bases). V was clipped by 5 bases and J by 9 bases, with 13 bases between them. Germline CDR1 is SQVTM and CDR2 is ANQGSEA. CDR3 length equals 11 residues. CDR3 in DNA: TGCAGCGTTCCCTGGCAGGACAAAGCTTTCTTT. Protein product: CSVPWQDKAFF. The full variable domain, completed using reference TRBV29-1 and TRBJ1-1, is SAVISQKPSRDICQRGTSLTIQCQVDSQVTMMFWYRQQPGQSLTLIATANQGSEATYESGFVIDKFPISRPNLTFSTLTVSNMSPEDSSIYLCSVPWQDKAFFGQGTRLTVV.

V usage is TRBV7-2 and J usage is TRBJ2-1; 12 bases align to TRBD2. The germline V gene encodes CDR1 SGHTA and CDR2 FQGNSA. CDR3 length: 15 residues. The J segment lost 9 bases and the V segment lost 6 bases, leaving 9 bases of the junction unmatched. The CDR3 region has the DNA TGTGCCAGCAGTAATCTAGCGGGAGGGCCGAGTGAGCAGTTCTTC. This codes for CASSNLAGGPSEQFF.

The chain is built from TRBV7-2 and TRBJ1-5, with D perhaps matching TRBD1 (5 bases). The CDR3 covers 14 residues. Germline values: CDR1 SGHTA, CDR2 FQGNSA. V lost 4 bases and J 7 bases, leaving 14 bases between the germline ends. The CDR3 sequence is CASSSETAGQPQHF. Here the CDR3 DNA reads TGTGCCAGCAGCTCTGAAACGGCAGGGCAGCCCCAGCATTTT.

The chain couples TRBV28 to TRBJ2-7; 7 positions match TRBD1. J lost 2 bases, V lost 4 bases, and 8 bases had no gene match. Germline V gene data show CDR1 as MDHEN and CDR2 as SYDVKM. CDR3 length: 15 residues. The CDR3 is CASSSSGQSPYEQYF. The CDR3 nucleotides are TGTGCCAGCAGTTCCTCGGGACAGAGCCCCTACGAGCAGTACTTC.

V and J are TRBV5-1 and TRBJ2-1; a weak D match, TRBD2 (5 bases). Germline V gives CDR1 SGHRS, CDR2 YFSETQ. This CDR3 is 12 amino acids long. V was trimmed by 0 bases and J by 16 bases, leaving 14 bases between them. CDR3 sequence reads: CASSLDPGFVFF. DNA for the CDR3: TGCGCCAGCAGCTTGGATCCGGGATTCGTTTTCTTC.

The chain combines TRBV11-2 with TRBJ2-3, with 8 bases that match TRBD2. This CDR3 comprises 15 residues. The V and J ends lost 5 bases and 3 bases, in that order; junction bases with no gene match: 7. Germline CDR1 reads SGHAT; CDR2 reads FQNNGV. The CDR3 region is CASSLRAGGTDTQYF. Here the CDR3 DNA reads TGTGCCAGCAGCCTGAGGGCGGGAGGAACAGATACGCAGTATTTT.

This rearrangement joins TRBV7-9 to TRBJ2-3; D perhaps matches TRBD1 (6 bases). Germline V gene lookup returns CDR1 SEHNR and CDR2 FQNEAQ (reference sequence). The CDR3 is made up of 14 amino acids. Trimming removed 5 bases from V and 2 bases from J, with 11 bases in between. The CDR3 DNA reads as TGTGCCAGCAGCAAATGGGACACCACAGATACGCAGTATTTT. As protein: CASSKWDTTDTQYF.

J is TRBJ1-1 and V is TRBV6-1; D is unresolved. V lost 0 bases and J lost 5, with 13 bases in between. The CDR3 sequence is 15 residues long. CDR1 and CDR2 from the germline V gene are MNHNS and SASEGT. CDR3 DNA: TGTGCCAGCAGTGAAGCCTGGGCCCCGAGGACTGAAGCTTTCTTT. Its protein product is CASSEAWAPRTEAFF.

The chain recombines TRBV28 with TRBJ1-2; D gene uncertain. V was clipped by 3 bases and J by 4 bases, with 9 bases between them. The CDR3 covers 13 residues. Per germline, CDR1 MDHEN and CDR2 SYDVKM. CDR3 loop: CASSFFPVYGYTF. CDR3 DNA sequence: TGTGCCAGCAGTTTTTTTCCGGTCTATGGCTACACCTTC.

The rearrangement links TRBV12-3 or TRBV12-4 to TRBJ2-5; the D is unclear. The CDR3 extends over 12 amino acids. V lost 4 bases to trimming and J lost 4 bases, with 7 bases between them. CDR3 loop: CASSSPLETQYF. The CDR3 DNA reads as TGTGCCAGCAGTTCCCCTCTAGAGACCCAGTACTTC.

This clone was picked up a small number of times. CDR3 DNA sequence: TGCGCCAGCAGCTTGGATAGCAAAGCTAACTATGGCTACACCTTC. It translates to CASSLDSKANYGYTF. The J gene is TRBJ1-2, the V gene TRBV5-1; no clear D. Germline lookup yields CDR1 SGHRS and CDR2 YFSETQ. CDR3 length equals 15 residues. Trimming left V 0 bases short and J 0 bases short, with 9 bases between.

The V call is TRBV11-3, the J call TRBJ2-2, with 12 bases aligning to TRBD2. This CDR3 comprises 16 residues. From germline, CDR1 is SGHNT and CDR2 YENEEA. V dropped 4 bases and J dropped 7; count of bases not matched to a gene: 7. The CDR3, as DNA: TGTGCCAGCAGCTATGCTAGCGGGAGGGCCTACGGGGAGCTGTTTTTT. Translating it yields CASSYASGRAYGELFF.

The gene calls are TRBV7-9 and TRBJ2-3, with TRBD1 matching over 7 bases. The CDR3 loop spans 16 amino acids. CDR1 and CDR2 from the germline V gene are SEHNR and FQNEAQ (reference sequence). V lost 2 bases and J lost 2; bases outside the gene matches: 7. The DNA of the CDR3 is TGTGCCAGCAGCTTAAGGGGGCCCCTATCCACAGATACGCAGTATTTT. It is translated as CASSLRGPLSTDTQYF.

This clone showed up just once. The chain couples TRBV5-4 to TRBJ2-5, with D perhaps given as TRBD1 or TRBD2 (5 bases each). The CDR3 contains 12 residues. Trimming pared 4 bases from V and 5 bases from J, leaving 9 bases between. CDR1 is SGHNT and CDR2 is YYREEE in the germline V gene (reference sequence). The CDR3 loop is CASSPEGETQYF. The DNA of the CDR3 is TGTGCCAGCAGCCCAGAGGGGGAGACCCAGTACTTC.